This TCR beta chain was captured by sequencing in a study of T cell responses to AZD1222 COVID-19 vaccine. On this clone: What it binds is unknown.

TCRdb's copy holds only in-frame clones and misses some; the assay was immunoSEQ multiplex PCR. The table lists approximately 110,000 clones, around 87% of them singletons. Study-wide results and caveats: Baseline seropositivity characterized only 5 to 7 AZD1222 recipients.

V lost 0 bases, J lost 7 bases, and 5 bases stayed unmatched. From germline, CDR1 is SGHNT and CDR2 YYREEE (reference sequence). The CDR3 runs 15 residues. The rearrangement links TRBV5-4 to TRBJ2-1; 9 positions match TRBD2. Material: peripheral blood, obtained on day 0 of AZD1222 vaccination. This receptor was taken from an adult in good health. DNA of the CDR3: TGTGCCAGCAGCTTGGGTCTAGCGGGACCTAATGAGCAGTTCTTC. It is translated as CASSLGLAGPNEQFF.